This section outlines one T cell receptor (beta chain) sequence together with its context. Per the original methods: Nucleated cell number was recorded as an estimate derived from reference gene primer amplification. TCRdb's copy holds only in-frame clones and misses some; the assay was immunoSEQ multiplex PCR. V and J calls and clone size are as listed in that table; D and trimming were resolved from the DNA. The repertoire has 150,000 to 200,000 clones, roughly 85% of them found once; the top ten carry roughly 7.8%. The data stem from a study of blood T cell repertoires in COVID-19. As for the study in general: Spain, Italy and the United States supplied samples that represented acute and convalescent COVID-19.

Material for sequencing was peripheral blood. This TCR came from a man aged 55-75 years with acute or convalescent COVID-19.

CDR3 DNA: TGTGCCAGCAGCCCCGGACTAGGCCGGGGGCAGTTCTTC. Encoded protein: CASSPGLGRGQFF. J is TRBJ2-1 and V is TRBV7-3; 7 bases line up with TRBD2. Germline lookup yields CDR1 SGHTA and CDR2 FQGTGA. This CDR3 has 13 amino acids. The V gene end was trimmed by 5 bases and the J gene end by 12 bases; junction bases not matched to a gene: 10.